The source of this T cell receptor beta chain is a study of cytotoxic CD8 clonotypes in ibrutinib-treated CLL. The overall study: Sequencing produced an average of around 250,000 productive templates and approximately 100,000 productive rearrangements per sample.

Trimming took 9 bases from V and 4 from J; bases not matched to a gene: 6. Germline CDR1 and CDR2: LNHDA and SQIVND (reference sequence). The CDR3 has 12 amino acids. The protocol was immunoSEQ multiplex PCR, while the TCRdb copy is restricted to in-frame clones and leaves out a portion. Of about 200,000 clones listed, over 60% are singletons. Sequencing used PBMCs, obtained after 24 months of ibrutinib treatment. This sequence originates from a human donor with chronic lymphocytic leukemia. The chain employs TRBV19 and TRBJ2-7; the match to TRBD1 covers 7 bases. In DNA, the CDR3 is TGTGCCAGCCGGGACAGATTATACGAGCAGTACTTC. This gives the protein CASRDRLYEQYF.